What follows are 24 T cell receptor beta chains derived from one specimen sequenced in a study of brain T cells in children with intractable seizures. The repertoire was sequenced with immunoSEQ multiplex PCR; TCRdb's copy has only in-frame clones and lacks some. Among 75,000 to 80,000 clones listed, about 92% were seen once. Sample: peripheral blood, taken at surgery. The receptors come from a boy younger than two with tuberous sclerosis and intractable seizures.

The chain carries TRBV5-1 and TRBJ2-5; TRBD2 is a possible D gene (5 bases). V lost 0 bases, J lost 1 base, and 10 bases lay in between. This CDR3 spans 15 amino acids. Germline assignment: CDR1 SGHRS and CDR2 YFSETQ. The CDR3 DNA reads TGCGCCAGCAGCTTGGGTCCGGGAACCCAAGAGACCCAGTACTTC. Translating gives CASSLGPGTQETQYF.

The rearrangement joins TRBV19 to TRBJ2-7; D is possibly TRBD1 (5 bases). The CDR3 is 17 amino acids. Per germline, CDR1 LNHDA and CDR2 SQIVND (reference sequence). Deletions cut 7 bases from V and 2 bases from J, with 24 bases between. The CDR3: CASIVYHSAGKPYEQYF. The CDR3 DNA sequence: TGTGCCAGTATTGTGTATCACAGTGCAGGGAAACCCTACGAGCAGTACTTC. Supplemented by reference TRBV19 and TRBJ2-7, the full variable domain reads DGGITQSPKYLFRKEGQNVTLSCEQNLNHDAMYWYRQDPGQGLRLIYYSQIVNDFQKGDIAEGYSVSREKKESFPLTVTSAQKNPTAFYLCASIVYHSAGKPYEQYFGPGTRLTVT.

The V gene is TRBV6-5, the J gene TRBJ1-1; D is unclear. The CDR3 is 14 residues long. Trimming took off 0 bases at V and 3 bases at J, with 8 bases between the two ends. Germline V gene sequence: CDR1 MNHEY, CDR2 SVGAGI. The CDR3 region has the DNA TGTGCCAGCAGTTACTCGGTCTCGTACACTGAAGCTTTCTTT. It yields the protein CASSYSVSYTEAFF.

This clone was seen more than once but under ten times. The chain links TRBV19 to TRBJ1-1; D gene unclear. The germline V and J ends were trimmed by 3 bases and 1 base, with 6 bases remaining between them. This CDR3 spans 13 amino acids. Germline CDR1 is LNHDA and CDR2 is SQIVND (reference sequence). CDR3 region: CASSMIQNTEAFF. The CDR3 DNA reads TGTGCCAGTAGTATGATACAGAACACTGAAGCTTTCTTT.

V usage is TRBV30 and J usage is TRBJ1-3; D ambiguous. Per germline, CDR1 GTSNPN and CDR2 SVGIG (reference sequence). V lost 4 bases and J 0 bases, leaving 16 bases between the germline ends. This CDR3 has 16 amino acids. The CDR3 spells CAWIISRRFSGNTIYF. The CDR3 DNA reads as TGTGCCTGGATTATTTCCCGGCGGTTCTCTGGAAACACCATATATTTT.

The chain couples TRBV2 to TRBJ1-2, with TRBD1 matching 7 bases. V shed 4 bases, J shed 8 bases, and the junction held 4 bases outside the gene matches. The CDR3 length is 12 residues. CDR1 is SNHLY and CDR2 is FYNNEI in the germline V gene. CDR3 protein: CASSGQGSGYTF. Written as DNA, the CDR3 is TGTGCCAGCAGTGGACAGGGAAGCGGCTACACCTTC.

This chain links TRBV13 with TRBJ1-1; D is uncertain. CDR3 length: 14 amino acids. Germline CDR1 and CDR2: PRHDT and FYEKMQ (reference sequence). V dropped 5 bases and J dropped 3 bases, with 13 bases sitting between them. CDR3 region: CASSTAPGDTEAFF. The CDR3 coding sequence is TGTGCCAGCAGCACTGCCCCTGGGGACACTGAAGCTTTCTTT.

The rearrangement uses TRBV3-1 (or the pseudogene TRBV3-2) and TRBJ2-3; 8 bases are a match to TRBD1. The germline gives CDR1 LGHDT, CDR2 YNNKEL (reference sequence). The CDR3 spans 18 residues. V lost 4 bases and J lost 5; bases outside the gene matches: 17. The CDR3 region is CASSPRRDRSRRGDTQYF. The CDR3 bases are TGTGCCAGCAGCCCGAGGCGGGACAGGTCCCGCCGAGGAGATACGCAGTATTTT.

The chain combines TRBV5-4 with TRBJ2-3; D unresolved. Germline V CDR1 and CDR2: SGHNT, YYREEE (reference sequence). There are 14 residues in the CDR3. With 2 bases removed from V and 6 bases from J, the gap between germline ends came to 13 bases. The CDR3 nucleotides read TGTGCCAGCAGCTTAGGGCAGGTTCGGGATACGCAGTATTTT. This translates into CASSLGQVRDTQYF.

The chain employs TRBV9 and TRBJ2-1; 11 nucleotides match TRBD2. Unmatched junction bases numbered 10, after V lost 0 bases and J lost 2 bases. The CDR3 length is 19 residues. Germline V lookup: CDR1 SGDLS, CDR2 YYNGEE. The CDR3 loop is CASSVEGSGGAGPYNEQFF. CDR3 DNA sequence: TGTGCCAGCAGCGTAGAGGGTAGCGGGGGGGCCGGCCCCTACAATGAGCAGTTCTTC. The complete variable domain, with remaining parts taken from reference TRBV9 and TRBJ2-1, reads DSGVTQTPKHLITATGQRVTLRCSPRSGDLSVYWYQQSLDQGLQFLIQYYNGEERAKGNILERFSAQQFPDLHSELNLSSLELGDSALYFCASSVEGSGGAGPYNEQFFGPGTRLTVL.

The chain joins TRBV5-4 to TRBJ2-2; D not certain. Germline CDR1 is SGHNT and CDR2 is YYREEE (reference sequence). V lost 4 bases, J lost 2 bases, and 3 bases lay in between. This CDR3 has 12 amino acids. The CDR3 loop reads CASSANTGELFF. CDR3 coding DNA: TGTGCCAGCAGCGCAAACACCGGGGAGCTGTTTTTT.

This clone occurred once. This chain uses TRBV28 with TRBJ2-2; D gene uncertain. The CDR3 sequence is 15 residues long. The germline V and J ends were trimmed by 2 bases and 5 bases, with 12 bases remaining between them. Germline CDR1 reads MDHEN; CDR2 reads SYDVKM. CDR3 in DNA: TGTGCCAGCAGTTTACCCCATGGCTGGACCGGGGAGCTGTTTTTT. Protein product: CASSLPHGWTGELFF.

The chain carries TRBV7-9 and TRBJ1-4; the D gene is possibly TRBD1 (5 bases). This CDR3 has 17 amino acids. Looked up from germline, CDR1 is SEHNR and CDR2 is FQNEAQ (reference sequence). Trimming cost V 5 bases and J 8 bases, with 24 bases left between them. The DNA for the CDR3 is TGTGCCAGCAGCCCATCTTACAGGCAGGGCGTCGGAGAAAAACTGTTTTTT. The encoded protein is CASSPSYRQGVGEKLFF.

The chain combines TRBV7-8 with TRBJ1-2, with 8 bases identical to TRBD1. The CDR3 length is 16 residues. V lost 5 bases, J lost 6 bases, and 14 bases stayed unmatched. Germline-derived CDR1 and CDR2 are SGHVS and FQNEAQ. CDR3: CASSQLGQGALDGYTF. CDR3 sequence (DNA): TGTGCCAGCAGCCAACTCGGGCAGGGGGCATTGGATGGCTACACCTTC.

This clone appeared a single time. The chain recombines TRBV16 with TRBJ2-7; D is tentatively TRBD1 or TRBD2 (5 bases each). V lost 4 bases and J lost 2, with 9 bases in between. The germline CDR1 and CDR2 sequences are KGHSY and FQNENV. The CDR3 loop spans 13 amino acids. Here the CDR3 reads CASSPGTAYEQYF. DNA for the CDR3: TGTGCCAGCAGCCCGGGGACCGCCTACGAGCAGTACTTC.

This clone was counted once. The rearrangement uses TRBV7-9 and TRBJ1-1; TRBD1 matches 10 bases. Germline assignment: CDR1 SEHNR and CDR2 FQNEAQ (reference sequence). Trimming cost V 5 bases and J 1 base; bases outside gene matches: 7. The CDR3 sequence is 16 residues long. The CDR3 protein is CASSPPWDRGNTEAFF. In DNA, the CDR3 is TGTGCCAGCAGCCCTCCATGGGACAGGGGGAACACTGAAGCTTTCTTT.

The V and J genes are TRBV29-1 and TRBJ2-1; 10 bases fit TRBD2. J was trimmed by 0 bases and V by 5 bases; bases with no gene match: 4. Per the germline V gene, CDR1 is SQVTM and CDR2 is ANQGSEA. The CDR3 is made up of 15 amino acids. The CDR3 DNA follows: TGCAGCGTTCTAGCGGGAGCGACCTCCTACAATGAGCAGTTCTTC. It encodes CSVLAGATSYNEQFF.

This sequence joins TRBV23-1 and TRBJ1-2; 7 nucleotides match TRBD1. TRBV23-1 is classed as an ORF, of uncertain function. This CDR3 is built from 17 residues. J was trimmed by 0 bases and V by 2 bases; bases with no gene match: 9. DNA for the CDR3: TGCGCCAGCAGTCAAACGCCGTGCGGGACAGCTAACTATGGCTACACCTTC. It specifies CASSQTPCGTANYGYTF.

This clone was counted once. This chain links TRBV19 with TRBJ1-2, with D unclear. Germline V gene sequence: CDR1 LNHDA, CDR2 SQIVND (reference sequence). Trimming took off 5 bases at V and 6 bases at J, with 13 bases between the two ends. There are 13 residues in the CDR3. The CDR3 region is CASSPWRVNGYTF. In nucleotides, the CDR3 is TGTGCCAGTAGTCCCTGGCGGGTAAATGGCTACACCTTC.

This chain links TRBV9 with TRBJ2-3; maybe TRBD2 (5 bases). Trimming cost V 6 bases and J 4 bases, with 21 bases left between them. CDR3 length equals 16 residues. Germline lookup yields CDR1 SGDLS and CDR2 YYNGEE. CDR3 loop: CASNLFRAGGADTQYF. The CDR3 nucleotides are TGTGCCAGCAACCTTTTCCGGGCGGGTGGGGCAGATACGCAGTATTTT.

The chain has TRBV7-3 and TRBJ2-3, with a tentative D call TRBD2 (6 bases). The CDR3 loop spans 14 amino acids. With 7 bases removed from V and 3 bases from J, the gap between germline ends came to 14 bases. Germline-derived CDR1 and CDR2 are SGHTA and FQGTGA. CDR3 nucleotides: TGTGCCAGCAAAGGGGACTTACGTACAGATACGCAGTATTTT. It translates to CASKGDLRTDTQYF.

This chain connects TRBV20-1 to TRBJ2-7, with unresolved D. CDR1 and CDR2 (germline): DFQATT, SNEGSKA (reference sequence). V was cut by 6 bases and J by 3 bases, with 9 bases left in between. The CDR3 spans 11 residues. In DNA, the CDR3 is TGCAGTGCCGTCGCACTCTACGAGCAGTACTTC. Encoded protein: CSAVALYEQYF.

The V and J genes are TRBV30 and TRBJ1-1; D may be TRBD1 (5 bases). V was pared by 8 bases and J by 5 bases, with 12 bases between. The germline V gene has CDR1 GTSNPN and CDR2 SVGIG (reference sequence). The CDR3 is 11 residues long. The CDR3 here is CALGDRTEAFF. Written as DNA, the CDR3 is TGTGCCCTGGGGGATCGAACTGAAGCTTTCTTT.

The V gene is TRBV13, the J gene TRBJ1-2, with TRBD1 identical over 7 bases. The V gene's germline CDR1 is PRHDT and CDR2 FYEKMQ (reference sequence). J was trimmed by 5 bases and V by 1 base; bases with no gene match: 4. CDR3 length: 14 amino acids. The CDR3 nucleotides read TGTGCCAGCAGCTTAGAGGGGGCGCGATATGGCTACACCTTC. As protein: CASSLEGARYGYTF.